This T cell receptor (beta chain) was sequenced for a study of cytomegalovirus exposure and HLA in healthy donors. Study-level results: Segments of the TCR beta V type were, in most cases, productive about 87% or about 30% of the time in an earlier analysis.

13 Jbeta primers and 60 Vbeta primers were used for the PCR. The assay was immunoSEQ multiplex PCR, and TCRdb's table has in-frame clones only and misses some. This table has roughly 100,000 clones, 60% to 80% appearing once. The germline CDR1 and CDR2 sequences are MGHDK and SYGVNS. This CDR3 has 17 amino acids. Notes on this clone: Its antigen is as yet unknown. At one end, the junction sequence differs from germline, possibly due to a read error.

The TCR sequence derives from a man between 35 and 55 years old in good health and CMV-seronegative. The sequencing sample was made of PBMCs. This rearrangement joins TRBV25-1 to TRBJ1-2; a possible D gene is TRBD1 (5 bases). This chain's CDR3 is CASSLQVLCYVVYGYPF. CDR3 nucleotide sequence: TGTGCCAGCAGCCTACAGGTTTTGTGCTACGTGGTCTATGGCTACCCCTTC.